Listed here are 11 T cell receptor beta chains from one sample, sequenced in a study of blood T cell repertoires in COVID-19. Sequenced by immunoSEQ multiplex PCR; TCRdb stores in-frame clones only, minus some. The sample carries approximately 310,000 clones, approximately 87% recorded once. Sample: peripheral blood. The receptors shown here come from a woman aged 50 to 65 who had recovered from COVID-19.

This clone was picked up one time. The V call is TRBV18, the J call TRBJ2-3; 8 positions match TRBD2. V lost 5 bases, J lost 1 base, and 14 bases stayed unmatched. CDR3 length: 18 residues. CDR1 and CDR2 (germline): KGHSH, LQKENI. Written as DNA, the CDR3 is TGTGCCAGCTCAATTCGTAGCGGGAAGGGTTTAGGCACAGATACGCAGTATTTT. This codes for CASSIRSGKGLGTDTQYF.

On this clone itself: One junction end does not reproduce the germline sequence, and a read error may be involved. The chain is built from TRBV7-7 and TRBJ2-1, with 8 bases identical to TRBD1. Germline V gene data show CDR1 as SSHAT and CDR2 as FNYEAQ (reference sequence). The CDR3 runs to 16 residues. The CDR3 DNA reads as TGTGCTAGCAGCCCTTCAGGGGGCCTAAACATCAATGAGCAGTTCTTC. Its translation: CASSPSGGLNINEQFF.

The chain recombines TRBV6-5 with TRBJ2-5; perhaps TRBD1 as D (7 bases). The ends were cut back, 7 bases at V and 5 bases at J, with 14 bases in the middle. Germline CDR1 and CDR2: MNHEY and SVGAGI. This CDR3 is built from 13 residues. The chain's CDR3 is CASKEGAAETQYF. The CDR3 DNA reads TGTGCCAGCAAGGAGGGGGCGGCGGAGACCCAGTACTTC.

This clone showed up just once. The rearrangement joins TRBV9 to TRBJ1-4, with D maybe TRBD1 (6 bases). Germline assignment: CDR1 SGDLS and CDR2 YYNGEE. The CDR3 sequence is 15 residues long. Trimming removed 3 bases at V and 5 bases at J, with 14 bases between. The CDR3 sequence is CASSASGTRNEKLFF. The CDR3 bases are TGTGCCAGCAGCGCGTCCGGGACAAGAAATGAAAAACTGTTTTTT.

The chain uses TRBV10-3 and TRBJ1-5, with no clear D. Germline lookup yields CDR1 ENHRY and CDR2 SYGVKD. Trimming took off 3 bases at V and 0 bases at J, with 9 bases between the two ends. There are 15 residues in the CDR3. CDR3 in DNA: TGTGCCATCAGTGAAAACAGAAATAGCAATCAGCCCCAGCATTTT. Its protein product is CAISENRNSNQPQHF.

V gene TRBV9 combines with J gene TRBJ2-2, with D possibly TRBD1 on 6 matching bases. Trimming took off 3 bases at V and 0 bases at J, with 12 bases between the two ends. Germline CDR1 SGDLS, CDR2 YYNGEE. CDR3 length: 16 amino acids. The CDR3 nucleotides read TGTGCCAGCAGCGCGCAACAGGGCCCGAACACCGGGGAGCTGTTTTTT. Its translation: CASSAQQGPNTGELFF.

The chain recombines TRBV5-1 with TRBJ2-1, with TRBD1 identical over 9 bases. The CDR3 is 15 amino acids. CDR1 is SGHRS, CDR2 YFSETQ, per germline. Trimming at V came to 4 bases and at J to 5 bases, leaving 7 bases not matched to a gene. CDR3 amino acids: CASSGGQGTHNEQFF. In DNA, the CDR3 is TGCGCCAGCAGCGGGGGACAGGGAACCCACAATGAGCAGTTCTTC.

The rearrangement links TRBV7-2 to TRBJ2-1; D might be TRBD1 (5 bases). The CDR3 spans 12 residues. Germline V lookup: CDR1 SGHTA, CDR2 FQGNSA. Trimming removed 3 bases from V and 10 bases from J, with 10 bases in between. DNA of the CDR3: TGTGCCAGCAGCTTTCAGGGAAACGAGCAGTTCTTC. This gives the protein CASSFQGNEQFF. Full variable domain (remainder filled in from reference TRBV7-2 and TRBJ2-1): GAGVSQSPSNKVTEKGKDVELRCDPISGHTALYWYRQSLGQGLEFLIYFQGNSAPDKSGLPSDRFSAERTGGSVSTLTIQRTQQEDSAVYLCASSFQGNEQFFGPGTRLTVL.

This chain joins TRBV24-1 and TRBJ1-4; D is uncertain. CDR3 length equals 16 residues. V was pared by 4 bases and J by 3 bases, with 14 bases between. Germline values: CDR1 KGHDR, CDR2 SFDVKD. This CDR3 is CATSDSTRGSNEKLFF. The CDR3 DNA sequence: TGTGCCACCAGTGACTCAACCAGAGGGTCTAATGAAAAACTGTTTTTT.

The chain uses TRBV5-8 and TRBJ2-7, with 9 bases identical to TRBD1. This CDR3 is built from 16 residues. J lost 5 bases, V lost 0 bases, and 9 bases had no gene match. CDR1 is SGHTS and CDR2 is YDEGEE in the germline V gene. CDR3 bases: TGTGCCAGCAGCTTGGCCTCGGGGACAGGGTCCCACGAGCAGTACTTC. Amino acid sequence: CASSLASGTGSHEQYF.

A few counts support this clone. This sequence joins TRBV2 and TRBJ1-4; TRBD1 is a possible D gene (5 bases). Germline assignment: CDR1 SNHLY and CDR2 FYNNEI. Trimming removed 11 bases at V and 8 bases at J, with 18 bases between. The CDR3 sequence is 13 residues long. CDR3 amino acids: CALSEDWGEKLFF. The CDR3 DNA is TGTGCCCTGAGCGAAGATTGGGGCGAAAAACTGTTTTTT.